This T cell receptor beta chain was obtained from a study of T cells in Graves' hyperthyroidism and ophthalmopathy. The CDR3 sequence is 12 residues long. Trimming shortened V by 3 bases and J by 3 bases, and 8 bases separated the two germline ends. The germline gives CDR1 DFQATT, CDR2 SNEGSKA (reference sequence). Using RNA transcripts as the source, TCR beta CDR3 regions were amplified. Using the HTBI primer set, a first-round RT-PCR was run on the TCR CDR3. MiXCR, applied by TCRdb to the multiplex PCR reads, yields one record per CDR3 protein. The sample lists roughly 380,000 distinct CDR3 sequences, 15% to 20% occurring once. Diagnosis rested on symptoms, serum thyroxine and TRAb, thyroid ultrasound, and orbital computed tomography. The table lists this clonotype with many counts.

The sequenced sample consisted of blood. V and J are TRBV20-1 and TRBJ1-1; no clear D. The sequence derives from a woman between 40 and 55 years old with Graves' ophthalmopathy. The CDR3 bases are TGCAGTGCTAGTCGTAGTGACACTGAAGCTTTCTTT. It encodes CSASRSDTEAFF.